The 17 T cell receptor beta chains presented below share a single source sample, sequenced in a study of blood T cell repertoires in COVID-19. Produced via immunoSEQ multiplex PCR; TCRdb's table is partial and in-frame only. The repertoire has about 260,000 clones, 88% of them found once; the top ten carry 10% to 12%. The specimen sequenced was peripheral blood. The receptors stem from a woman aged 30 to 39 with COVID-19, enrolled during active disease.

J is TRBJ2-1 and V is TRBV4-3, with D possibly being TRBD1 (5 bases). The CDR3 is 14 amino acids. Trimming removed 1 base from V and 9 bases from J, with 13 bases in between. Germline assignment: CDR1 LGHNA and CDR2 YSLEER. The CDR3: CASSQAQGVGEQFF. The CDR3 nucleotides read TGCGCCAGCAGCCAAGCTCAGGGCGTAGGTGAGCAGTTCTTC.

The chain employs TRBV19 and TRBJ2-1; 9 bases line up with TRBD2. Germline CDR1 and CDR2: LNHDA and SQIVND (reference sequence). Trimming removed 7 bases from V and 4 bases from J; junction bases left unmatched: 20. CDR3 length: 19 amino acids. Here the CDR3 reads CASTIFRKGWREGYNEQFF. The CDR3 DNA is TGTGCCAGTACCATCTTCCGTAAGGGTTGGCGGGAGGGGTACAATGAGCAGTTCTTC.

The J gene is TRBJ2-1, the V gene TRBV28; TRBD2 matches at 8 bases. The junction had 14 bases not matched to a gene; V was cut back by 11 bases and J by 5 bases. The CDR3 sequence is 15 residues long. Germline CDR1 reads MDHEN; CDR2 reads SYDVKM. The CDR3 protein is CAGFSRGAKNNEQFF. For the CDR3, the DNA is TGTGCCGGCTTTTCGCGGGGGGCGAAGAACAATGAGCAGTTCTTC. The full variable domain, its missing parts supplied by reference TRBV28 and TRBJ2-1, is DVKVTQSSRYLVKRTGEKVFLECVQDMDHENMFWYRQDPGLGLRLIYFSYDVKMKEKGDIPEGYSVSREKKERFSLILESASTNQTSMYLCAGFSRGAKNNEQFFGPGTRLTVL.

This clone has a handful of counts. The chain recombines TRBV19 with TRBJ1-1, with D unresolved. The germline gives CDR1 LNHDA, CDR2 SQIVND (reference sequence). V was trimmed by 6 bases and J by 2 bases, leaving 4 bases between them. The CDR3 length is 11 residues. The CDR3 here is CASRTNTEAFF. The CDR3 DNA reads TGTGCCAGTAGAACAAACACTGAAGCTTTCTTT.

This clone was seen more than once but under ten times. This chain connects TRBV2 to TRBJ1-5, with D unclear. This CDR3 is built from 15 residues. Germline loops: CDR1 SNHLY, CDR2 FYNNEI. Trimming stripped 0 bases from V and 7 bases from J, with 13 bases between. The CDR3 here is CASSEAQWEGQPQHF. The CDR3, as DNA: TGTGCCAGCAGTGAAGCGCAATGGGAGGGCCAGCCCCAGCATTTT.

With regard to this clone: It may be a read error: a sequence one base away is much more abundant. The genes are TRBV3-1 (or the pseudogene TRBV3-2) and TRBJ2-7, with TRBD1 matching over 8 bases. The CDR3 extends over 14 amino acids. Germline CDR1 LGHDT, CDR2 YNNKEL (reference sequence). The J segment lost 2 bases and the V segment lost 1 base, leaving 1 base of the junction unmatched. CDR3 sequence: CASSQGTGTYEQYF. The CDR3 nucleotides read TGTGCCAGCAGCCAAGGGACAGGGACCTACGAGCAGTACTTC.

The V call is TRBV30, the J call TRBJ2-7, with D possibly matching TRBD2 (5 bases). The germline gives CDR1 GTSNPN, CDR2 SVGIG (reference sequence). CDR3 length: 13 residues. Deletions cut 2 bases from V and 6 bases from J, with 14 bases between. The CDR3 nucleotides read TGTGCCTGGAGTCGTGGGGTCGCGGGCGAGCAGTACTTC. Translating gives CAWSRGVAGEQYF.

The rearrangement links TRBV6-1 to TRBJ1-1; unclear D gene. V lost 4 bases, J lost 4 bases, and 19 bases lay in between. The V gene's germline CDR1 is MNHNS and CDR2 SASEGT. The CDR3 consists of 16 residues. The CDR3 reads CASSGSWAEPPTEAFF. The CDR3 DNA follows: TGTGCCAGCAGTGGCTCGTGGGCAGAACCCCCCACTGAAGCTTTCTTT.

The V and J genes are TRBV12-5 and TRBJ1-2; D remains ambiguous. The germline V gene has CDR1 LGHNT and CDR2 FRNRAP. V was cut by 1 base and J by 6 bases, with 9 bases left in between. CDR3 length equals 13 residues. The CDR3 spells CASGLGMGNGYTF. The CDR3 coding sequence is TGTGCTAGTGGTTTGGGGATGGGCAATGGCTACACCTTC.

The chain is built from TRBV4-3 and TRBJ2-7, with 11 bases fitting TRBD2. J was trimmed by 3 bases and V by 6 bases; bases with no gene match: 4. The V gene's germline CDR1 is LGHNA and CDR2 YSLEER. CDR3 size: 14 residues. The CDR3 DNA sequence: TGCGCCAGCAGACCGGGACTAGCGGACTACGAGCAGTACTTC. This translates into CASRPGLADYEQYF.

This chain joins TRBV24-1 and TRBJ1-4, with unresolved D. The CDR3 contains 12 residues. The germline gives CDR1 KGHDR, CDR2 SFDVKD. Trimming pared 1 base from V and 8 bases from J, leaving 4 bases between. CDR3 region: CATSDFEEKLFF. In DNA form, the CDR3 reads TGTGCCACCAGTGATTTCGAGGAAAAACTGTTTTTT.

This clone was seen just once. Other DNA sequences in this sample translate to the same CDR3. The chain employs TRBV5-6 and TRBJ1-1; D might be TRBD1 (6 bases). CDR1 SGHDT and CDR2 YYEEEE come from the germline V gene. The CDR3 has 12 amino acids. V lost 2 bases to trimming and J lost 5 bases, with 7 bases between them. The CDR3 DNA sequence: TGTGCCAGCAGCTTCAGGGGAACTGAAGCTTTCTTT. Translated: CASSFRGTEAFF. The full variable domain, in which reference TRBV5-6 and TRBJ1-1 provide the parts outside the CDR3, is DAGVTQSPTHLIKTRGQQVTLRCSPKSGHDTVSWYQQALGQGPQFIFQYYEEEERQRGNFPDRFSGHQFPNYSSELNVNALLLGDSALYLCASSFRGTEAFFGQGTRLTVV.

On this clone: Other DNA sequences in the same sample also yield this CDR3. This chain joins TRBV29-1 and TRBJ2-1, with a weak D call TRBD1 (5 bases). V lost 4 bases and J 8 bases, leaving 9 bases between the germline ends. This CDR3 is 11 amino acids long. The germline V gene encodes CDR1 SQVTM and CDR2 ANQGSEA. CDR3 sequence reads: CSVAQGHEQFF. In nucleotides, the CDR3 is TGCAGCGTTGCCCAGGGCCATGAGCAGTTCTTC.

In nucleotides, the CDR3 is TGCAGCGTCCAAAAGGGGGAGGGGAATTCACCCCTCCACTTT. Its protein product is CSVQKGEGNSPLHF. The J gene is TRBJ1-6, the V gene TRBV29-1, with D possibly being TRBD1 (6 bases). There are 14 residues in the CDR3. In germline, CDR1 is SQVTM, CDR2 ANQGSEA. Trimming shortened V by 6 bases and J by 7 bases, and 16 bases separated the two germline ends.

This clone was observed a single time. V gene TRBV5-1 combines with J gene TRBJ2-7; no definite D call. There are 14 residues in the CDR3. Trimming took 2 bases from V and 2 from J, leaving 11 bases between them. Germline V gene lookup returns CDR1 SGHRS and CDR2 YFSETQ. CDR3 in amino acids: CASSFQNQPYEQYF. Written as DNA, the CDR3 is TGCGCCAGCAGCTTTCAGAACCAACCCTACGAGCAGTACTTC.

The chain links TRBV3-1 (or the pseudogene TRBV3-2) to TRBJ2-4; weak D call: TRBD1 (5 bases). Judging by the DNA end, TRBJ2-5 fits better; the J call may be wrong. CDR3 length: 14 residues. Per germline, CDR1 LGHDT and CDR2 YNNKEL (reference sequence). Here the CDR3 DNA reads TGTGCCAGCAGCCAAGAAATGTTTGACAGGACCCAGTACTTC. Its translation: CASSQEMFDRTQYF.

V is TRBV6-4 and J is TRBJ2-1; no firm D call. The CDR3 has 13 amino acids. The V gene lost 4 bases and the J gene lost 5 bases, with 9 bases spanning the gap. Germline CDR1 reads MRHNA; CDR2 reads SNTAGT. The CDR3 nucleotides are TGTGCCAGCAGTGCCGACACCCACAATGAGCAGTTCTTC. Translated, it gives CASSADTHNEQFF.